Each of the 28 T cell receptor beta chains below was sequenced from the same sample in a study of blood T cell repertoires in COVID-19. Method: immunoSEQ multiplex PCR; TCRdb's copy keeps in-frame clones and lacks some. The sample lists a few hundred thousand clones; about 91% were seen once. Sequenced input: peripheral blood. The receptors were gathered from a woman aged 40 to 50 who had recovered from COVID-19.

This sequence joins TRBV25-1 and TRBJ1-1, with D possibly being TRBD1 (6 bases). The length of the CDR3 is 16 residues. The V gene lost 1 base and the J gene lost 1 base, with 13 bases spanning the gap. Germline CDR1 is MGHDK and CDR2 is SYGVNS. The CDR3 DNA is TGTGCCAGCAGTGAATTGTTGGGGGCGACGAACACTGAAGCTTTCTTT. This codes for CASSELLGATNTEAFF. Variable domain in full (rest from reference TRBV25-1 and TRBJ1-1): EADIYQTPRYLVIGTGKKITLECSQTMGHDKMYWYQQDPGMELHLIHYSYGVNSTEKGDLSSESTVSRIRTEHFPLTLESARPSHTSQYLCASSELLGATNTEAFFGQGTRLTVV.

For the CDR3, the DNA is TGTGCCAGCAGCAAAGAAAAAAGGGGGCGGGGACCCACTAGCGGAAGCTCCTACAATGAGCAGTTCTTC. Encoded protein: CASSKEKRGRGPTSGSSYNEQFF. The chain has TRBV21-1 and TRBJ2-1; the tabulated D call, TRBD2, remains unverified against the DNA. TRBV21-1 corresponds to a pseudogene. The CDR3 runs to 23 residues.

This clone was seen just once. CDR3 nucleotides: TGTGCCAGCAGCTTGGGTAGCGGGGGGGCGATAGATACGCAGTATTTT. Translation: CASSLGSGGAIDTQYF. The chain has TRBV5-5 and TRBJ2-3, with 11 bases matching TRBD2. Germline values: CDR1 SGHKS, CDR2 YYEKEE (reference sequence). This CDR3 contains 16 residues. J lost 5 bases, V lost 0 bases, and 5 bases had no gene match.

The genes are TRBV7-2 and TRBJ2-1; 14 bases are shared with TRBD2. The V gene end was trimmed by 4 bases and the J gene end by 7 bases; junction bases not matched to a gene: 3. Germline V lookup: CDR1 SGHTA, CDR2 FQGNSA. This CDR3 has 15 amino acids. The CDR3 loop reads CASSSGLAGANEQFF. Here the CDR3 DNA reads TGTGCCAGCAGCTCGGGACTAGCGGGGGCAAATGAGCAGTTCTTC.

The chain couples TRBV24-1 to TRBJ1-5; D is possibly TRBD1 (6 bases). V gave up 10 bases and J gave up 5 bases, with 20 bases separating them. The CDR3 is 15 amino acids. Germline-derived CDR1 and CDR2 are KGHDR and SFDVKD. CDR3 sequence: CATTRDTLEDQPQHF. CDR3 DNA sequence: TGTGCCACGACCCGGGACACTCTTGAAGATCAGCCCCAGCATTTT.

The CDR3 coding sequence is TGCGCCAGCACCTTAGGCCGGGACAGACAAGAGACCCAGTACTTC. Its protein is CASTLGRDRQETQYF. The chain uses TRBV5-1 and TRBJ2-5; 7 nucleotides match TRBD1. Looked up from germline, CDR1 is SGHRS and CDR2 is YFSETQ. The CDR3 covers 15 residues. V shed 6 bases and J 2 bases; nucleotides not matched to a gene: 10.

This clone was observed once. The V and J genes are TRBV15 and TRBJ2-3; 13 bases are shared with TRBD2. J gave up 4 bases and V 0 bases, and 10 bases lay outside the gene matches. From germline, CDR1 is LNHNV and CDR2 YYDKDF (reference sequence). This CDR3 region has 19 residues. The CDR3 nucleotides read TGTGCCACCAGCAGAGATACTAGCGGGGGGGCCCGAGTCCCAGATACGCAGTATTTT. It encodes CATSRDTSGGARVPDTQYF.

This chain connects TRBV28 to TRBJ2-7; TRBD2 agrees at 8 bases. J gave up 5 bases and V 5 bases, and 11 bases lay outside the gene matches. The CDR3 spans 15 residues. Germline CDR1 and CDR2: MDHEN and SYDVKM. The CDR3 region has the DNA TGTGCCAGCAGTCCTCCGGGAGGGCTAGCTAACGAGCAGTACTTC. This codes for CASSPPGGLANEQYF.

V is TRBV3-1 (or the pseudogene TRBV3-2) and J is TRBJ2-7; 8 bases align to TRBD1. V lost 3 bases to trimming and J lost 11 bases; unmatched junction nucleotides: 3. The CDR3 totals 11 residues. Germline V lookup: CDR1 LGHDT, CDR2 YNNKEL (reference sequence). Written as DNA, the CDR3 is TGTGCCAGCAGCCACACAGGGGGGAAGTACTTC. Protein: CASSHTGGKYF.

The J gene is TRBJ1-6, the V gene TRBV28; 8 nucleotides line up with TRBD1. Germline CDR1 and CDR2: MDHEN and SYDVKM. After removal of 7 bases from V and 5 bases from J, the junction contained 4 bases not matched to a gene. CDR3 length: 14 amino acids. Written as DNA, the CDR3 is TGTGCCAGCACTGGACAGGGAGATAATTCACCCCTCCACTTT. Amino acids: CASTGQGDNSPLHF.

The rearrangement joins TRBV7-9 to TRBJ1-1, with D possibly TRBD1 on 5 matching bases. This CDR3 has 11 residues. Germline V gene sequence: CDR1 SEHNR, CDR2 FQNEAQ (reference sequence). V was cut by 5 bases and J by 10 bases, with 11 bases left in between. CDR3 loop: CASSDDRRAFF. For the CDR3, the DNA is TGTGCCAGCAGCGACGACAGAAGAGCTTTCTTT.

This clone was found a few times. The rearrangement uses TRBV2 and TRBJ2-2; TRBD1 matches at 9 bases. V lost 4 bases, J lost 4 bases, and 4 bases stayed unmatched. Per the germline V gene, CDR1 is SNHLY and CDR2 is FYNNEI. This CDR3 contains 15 residues. The CDR3 loop is CASSGPGQGTGELFF. CDR3 coding DNA: TGTGCCAGCAGTGGACCGGGACAGGGCACCGGGGAGCTGTTTTTT.

CDR3 sequence reads: CATSEPTGLAQHF. The CDR3 DNA sequence: TGTGCCACCAGTGAGCCAACAGGCCTGGCCCAGCATTTT. This chain links TRBV24-1 with TRBJ1-5, with D possibly being TRBD1 (5 bases). Germline V CDR1 and CDR2: KGHDR, SFDVKD. V lost 4 bases and J lost 11, with 14 bases in between. The CDR3 is made up of 13 amino acids.

The J gene is TRBJ1-5, the V gene TRBV13, with 8 bases fitting TRBD1. CDR1 and CDR2 (germline): PRHDT, FYEKMQ (reference sequence). The CDR3 covers 14 residues. Unmatched junction bases numbered 3, after V lost 0 bases and J lost 8 bases. CDR3 DNA sequence: TGTGCCAGCAGCTTAGGGGACAGGGTTGAGCCCCAGCATTTT. Residues: CASSLGDRVEPQHF. The whole variable domain, filled in from reference TRBV13 and TRBJ1-5, reads AAGVIQSPRHLIKEKRETATLKCYPIPRHDTVYWYQQGPGQDPQFLISFYEKMQSDKGSIPDRFSAQQFSDYHSELNMSSLELGDSALYFCASSLGDRVEPQHFGDGTRLSIL.

The CDR3 sequence: CASSLEQGDTGELFF. The CDR3 DNA reads as TGTGCCAGCAGCTTAGAGCAGGGGGACACCGGGGAGCTGTTTTTT. The rearrangement uses TRBV7-6 and TRBJ2-2; 7 bases align to TRBD1. The CDR3 loop spans 15 amino acids. V shed 1 base and J 3 bases; nucleotides not matched to a gene: 2. Germline CDR1 reads SGHVS; CDR2 reads FNYEAQ.

The rearrangement joins TRBV2 to TRBJ2-1, with D possibly being TRBD2 (6 bases). V gave up 7 bases and J gave up 10 bases, with 20 bases separating them. This CDR3 is 14 amino acids long. The V gene's germline CDR1 is SNHLY and CDR2 FYNNEI. The CDR3 reads CASILWGGGGEQFF. CDR3 in DNA: TGTGCCAGCATCCTCTGGGGAGGAGGAGGGGAGCAGTTCTTC. Combining the CDR3 with reference TRBV2 and TRBJ2-1 gives the whole variable domain EPEVTQTPSHQVTQMGQEVILRCVPISNHLYFYWYRQILGQKVEFLVSFYNNEISEKSEIFDDQFSVERPDGSNFTLKIRSTKLEDSAMYFCASILWGGGGEQFFGPGTRLTVL.

In this sample, this clone turned up a few times. The V call is TRBV7-9, the J call TRBJ2-7; D is possibly TRBD1 (5 bases). The germline CDR1 and CDR2 sequences are SEHNR and FQNEAQ (reference sequence). With 1 base removed from V and 3 bases from J, the gap between germline ends came to 13 bases. The CDR3 covers 15 residues. As DNA, the CDR3 is TGTGCCAGCAGCTTAGGGTGGGGCGATAACTACGAGCAGTACGTC. Protein product: CASSLGWGDNYEQYV.

The rearrangement joins TRBV19 to TRBJ1-1; D gene ambiguous. The CDR3 has 15 amino acids. Germline CDR1 and CDR2: LNHDA and SQIVND (reference sequence). The V end was cut by 6 bases, the J end by 1 base, with 15 bases between. The CDR3 region has the DNA TGTGCCAGTAGCCCCGGGAGAGCATGGAACACTGAAGCTTTCTTT. This gives the protein CASSPGRAWNTEAFF. The entire variable domain, with the rest obtained from reference TRBV19 and TRBJ1-1, is as follows: DGGITQSPKYLFRKEGQNVTLSCEQNLNHDAMYWYRQDPGQGLRLIYYSQIVNDFQKGDIAEGYSVSREKKESFPLTVTSAQKNPTAFYLCASSPGRAWNTEAFFGQGTRLTVV.

CDR3 loop: CASSFGFGGGYTF. The CDR3 nucleotides read TGTGCCAGCAGTTTTGGGTTCGGCGGTGGCTACACCTTC. The rearrangement joins TRBV12-3 or TRBV12-4 to TRBJ1-2; D remains unclear. The CDR3 totals 13 residues. V was cut by 3 bases and J by 7 bases, with 12 bases left in between.

The V gene is TRBV11-2, the J gene TRBJ2-5; D ambiguous. The CDR3 sequence is 15 residues long. Deletions cut 1 base from V and 5 bases from J, with 14 bases between. Germline V gene data show CDR1 as SGHAT and CDR2 as FQNNGV. The CDR3 coding sequence is TGTGCCAGCAGCTTAGTACATCGTGGTTCCGAGACCCAGTACTTC. It specifies CASSLVHRGSETQYF.

V usage is TRBV5-1 and J usage is TRBJ2-3, with 8 bases fitting TRBD2. This CDR3 comprises 17 residues. The V segment lost 2 bases and the J segment 4 bases; nucleotides outside the gene matches: 12. Germline V gene data show CDR1 as SGHRS and CDR2 as YFSETQ. This CDR3 reads CASSLGPGSGDADTQYF. The CDR3 nucleotides are TGCGCCAGCAGCTTAGGCCCAGGTAGCGGGGACGCAGATACGCAGTATTTT. Based on the CDR3 plus reference TRBV5-1 and TRBJ2-3, the full variable domain is KAGVTQTPRYLIKTRGQQVTLSCSPISGHRSVSWYQQTPGQGLQFLFEYFSETQRNKGNFPGRFSGRQFSNSRSEMNVSTLELGDSALYLCASSLGPGSGDADTQYFGPGTRLTVL.

The genes are TRBV6-2 or TRBV6-3 and TRBJ2-7, with D unclear. The CDR3 totals 13 residues. The V gene's germline CDR1 is MNHEY and CDR2 SVGEGT. V gave up 4 bases and J gave up 3 bases, with 10 bases separating them. CDR3 in DNA: TGTGCCAGCAGTTCATCGACTTACTACGAGCAGTACGTC. Its protein is CASSSSTYYEQYV.

This clone has a handful of counts. The chain couples TRBV5-1 to TRBJ1-5; D is perhaps TRBD1 (5 bases). Trimming stripped 3 bases from V and 3 bases from J, with 13 bases between. This CDR3 contains 15 residues. From germline, CDR1 is SGHRS and CDR2 YFSETQ. The CDR3 spells CASSSSGENNQPQHF. In DNA form, the CDR3 reads TGCGCCAGCAGCTCTTCGGGGGAAAACAATCAGCCCCAGCATTTT.

The chain combines TRBV28 with TRBJ2-3; the match to TRBD2 covers 7 bases. The V segment lost 7 bases and the J segment 2 bases; nucleotides outside the gene matches: 3. The length of the CDR3 is 13 residues. In germline, CDR1 is MDHEN, CDR2 SYDVKM. CDR3 sequence reads: CASTGTITDTQYF. The CDR3 nucleotides are TGTGCCAGCACCGGGACTATCACAGATACGCAGTATTTT.

V gene TRBV7-8 combines with J gene TRBJ2-2; the D is unclear. Trimming removed 1 base at V and 1 base at J, with 10 bases between. Per the germline V gene, CDR1 is SGHVS and CDR2 is FQNEAQ. The CDR3 covers 16 residues. CDR3: CASSLDTVLNTGELFF. DNA for the CDR3: TGTGCCAGCAGCTTAGATACGGTTCTGAACACCGGGGAGCTGTTTTTT.

The chain uses TRBV11-2 and TRBJ2-5; perhaps TRBD2 as D (6 bases). Trimming left V 5 bases short and J 2 bases short, with 12 bases between. This CDR3 has 14 residues. Germline V lookup: CDR1 SGHAT, CDR2 FQNNGV. DNA of the CDR3: TGTGCCAGCAGCCGGGACTCAGCTCAAGAGACCCAGTACTTC. It translates to CASSRDSAQETQYF.

CDR3: CSVEIRGQGFGYTF. The CDR3 DNA sequence: TGCAGCGTTGAGATAAGAGGACAGGGGTTCGGCTACACCTTC. The chain recombines TRBV29-1 with TRBJ1-2; 9 positions agree with TRBD1. V was clipped by 3 bases and J by 8 bases; unmatched bases: 10. The CDR3 covers 14 residues. CDR1 and CDR2 (germline): SQVTM, ANQGSEA.

The chain has TRBV7-9 and TRBJ2-3, with D unclear. V was cut by 2 bases and J by 5 bases, with 8 bases left in between. The germline V gene encodes CDR1 SEHNR and CDR2 FQNEAQ (reference sequence). CDR3 size: 13 residues. The CDR3 region is CASSLTLGDTQYF. CDR3 in DNA: TGTGCCAGCAGCTTAACTCTTGGAGATACGCAGTATTTT.